The 27 T cell receptor beta chains reported below all come from one sample, sequenced in a study of regulatory T cells in long-lasting Graves disease. Time point of the sample: persistent/refractory GD, antithyroid drugs over 5 years with positive TRAb. Extracted PBMC RNA gave rise to the TCR library. Sequencing libraries for TCR beta were prepared with iRepertoire HTBI primers and Arm-PCR of CDR3 regions. From the multiplex PCR reads, TCRdb called clonotypes with MiXCR, one entry per CDR3 protein. The sample contains 400,000 to 500,000 distinct CDR3 sequences, around 21% of which appear only once. The specimen comprised peripheral blood mononuclear cells (PBMCs), sampled when the disease was refractory, from a patient treated with antithyroid drugs. The receptors come from a female donor with Graves disease.

This clonotype was recorded many times. The chain employs TRBV13 and TRBJ2-2; D may be TRBD2 (6 bases). CDR1 is PRHDT and CDR2 is FYEKMQ in the germline V gene (reference sequence). The CDR3 is 17 amino acids. V dropped 4 bases and J dropped 0 bases, with 15 bases sitting between them. CDR3 sequence reads: CASSSVGGVTNTGELFF. For the CDR3, the DNA is TGTGCCAGCAGCTCCGTCGGCGGGGTAACGAACACCGGGGAGCTGTTTTTT.

This chain connects TRBV28 to TRBJ2-3; no clear D. This CDR3 contains 13 residues. Germline-derived CDR1 and CDR2 are MDHEN and SYDVKM. Trimming removed 5 bases from V and 7 bases from J, with 13 bases in between. CDR3 region: CASSPPLGNTQYF. The DNA for the CDR3 is TGTGCCAGCAGTCCACCTTTGGGGAATACGCAGTATTTT. The whole variable domain, remainder taken from reference TRBV28 and TRBJ2-3, is DVKVTQSSRYLVKRTGEKVFLECVQDMDHENMFWYRQDPGLGLRLIYFSYDVKMKEKGDIPEGYSVSREKKERFSLILESASTNQTSMYLCASSPPLGNTQYFGPGTRLTVL.

Concerning this clonotype: A much larger clone lies one base from this, so it may be a read error. The V call is TRBV6-5, the J call TRBJ2-2, with D unclear. The germline V gene encodes CDR1 MNHEY and CDR2 SVGAGI. V gave up 2 bases and J gave up 6 bases, with 4 bases separating them. There are 12 residues in the CDR3. In nucleotides, the CDR3 is TGTGCCAGCAGTTACGCGGCCGGGGAGCTGTTTTTT. Translated: CASSYAAGELFF.

At least ten counts were recorded for this clonotype. J is TRBJ2-7 and V is TRBV11-2, with D unresolved. This CDR3 has 13 amino acids. The V end was cut by 4 bases, the J end by 2 bases, with 9 bases between. CDR1 is SGHAT, CDR2 FQNNGV, per germline. CDR3: CASSWNLAYEQYF. Here the CDR3 DNA reads TGTGCCAGCAGCTGGAACTTGGCCTACGAGCAGTACTTC.

This clonotype showed up just a few times. The J gene is TRBJ2-2, the V gene TRBV7-2; D is possibly TRBD2 (6 bases). Trimming took off 2 bases at V and 4 bases at J, with 11 bases between the two ends. The CDR3 covers 15 residues. Germline lookup yields CDR1 SGHTA and CDR2 FQGNSA. In nucleotides, the CDR3 is TGTGCCAGCAGCTTATTCGGGGGTGGCACCGGGGAGCTGTTTTTT. It translates to CASSLFGGGTGELFF.

This clonotype was recorded many times. The rearrangement uses TRBV28 and TRBJ1-2; 8 bases match TRBD1. Per germline, CDR1 MDHEN and CDR2 SYDVKM. The V and J ends lost 3 bases and 1 base, in that order; junction bases with no gene match: 7. CDR3 length: 16 residues. CDR3 coding DNA: TGTGCCAGCAGTTTCCCCACAACAGGGGGTAACTATGGCTACACCTTC. Translating it yields CASSFPTTGGNYGYTF.

The CDR3 protein is CSVYRESQQYF. The CDR3 DNA sequence: TGCAGCGTTTACAGGGAAAGCCAGCAGTACTTC. The chain joins TRBV29-1 to TRBJ2-7, with D tentatively TRBD1 (6 bases). The CDR3 runs to 11 residues. The germline gives CDR1 SQVTM, CDR2 ANQGSEA. Deletions cut 5 bases from V and 8 bases from J, with 13 bases between.

Details on this clonotype: A read error may be the cause here, since a much bigger clone is one base away. This chain connects TRBV5-6 to TRBJ2-5; D is unclear. This CDR3 is built from 12 residues. Trimming shortened V by 2 bases and J by 3 bases, and 5 bases separated the two germline ends. Germline V lookup: CDR1 SGHDT, CDR2 YYEEEE. The CDR3: CASSFDKETQYF. Written as DNA, the CDR3 is TGTGCCAGCAGCTTCGACAAAGAGACCCAGTACTTC.

This clonotype was seen repeatedly, ten times or more. This chain connects TRBV12-3 or TRBV12-4 to TRBJ2-7; 10 bases match TRBD2. The CDR3 sequence is 15 residues long. J gave up 4 bases and V 1 base, and 4 bases lay outside the gene matches. CDR3 in DNA: TGTGCCAGCAGTTTAGTTACTAGCGGGGCATACGAGCAGTACTTC. Amino acid sequence: CASSLVTSGAYEQYF.

Worth noting for this clonotype: A much larger clonotype is one base distant, so this may be a read error. Here the CDR3 omits its conserved ending phenylalanine or tryptophan, so a read error is the likely source. The rearrangement uses TRBV6-2 or TRBV6-3 and TRBJ1-5, with 10 bases aligning to TRBD1. V was clipped by 6 bases and J by 2 bases; unmatched bases: 7. Germline CDR1 reads MNHEY; CDR2 reads SVGEGT. The CDR3 consists of 16 residues. The CDR3 DNA follows: TGTGCCAGCAGCTGGGGGGGACAGGGGCGCAATCAGCCCCAGCATCTT. Its protein is CASSWGGQGRNQPQHL.

Worth noting for this clonotype: This may be a read error: a much more frequent sequence differs by one nucleotide. Written as DNA, the CDR3 is TGTGCCAGCAGTCACGGTACCACCCGGGGACTAGACTATGGCTACACCTTC. Translating it yields CASSHGTTRGLDYGYTF. The V gene is TRBV28, the J gene TRBJ1-2, with D possibly matching TRBD1 (5 bases). The CDR3 loop spans 17 amino acids. The V gene's germline CDR1 is MDHEN and CDR2 SYDVKM. V lost 5 bases, J lost 3 bases, and 22 bases lay in between.

This clonotype came up a few times. The chain links TRBV14 to TRBJ2-7, with 8 positions matching TRBD1. Germline trimming cut 0 bases from V and 5 bases from J; bases unmatched to any gene: 6. The CDR3 sequence is 15 residues long. In germline, CDR1 is SGHDN, CDR2 FVKESK. The CDR3 region has the DNA TGTGCCAGCAGCCAAGACAGGGGGCGCTTCCACGAGCAGTACTTC. Translated: CASSQDRGRFHEQYF.

This clonotype was counted between two and nine times. The rearrangement joins TRBV6-1 to TRBJ2-4, with 7 nucleotides matching TRBD1. The germline V gene encodes CDR1 MNHNS and CDR2 SASEGT. The CDR3 is 13 amino acids. V gave up 6 bases and J gave up 8 bases; unmatched junction bases: 7. The CDR3 sequence is CASRPQGWDIQYF. In nucleotides, the CDR3 is TGTGCCAGCAGGCCACAGGGGTGGGACATTCAGTACTTC.

The J gene is TRBJ2-5, the V gene TRBV6-2 or TRBV6-3, with D tentatively TRBD1 (5 bases). The V end lost 7 bases, the J end lost 5 bases, and 17 bases lay between the germline ends. This CDR3 region has 14 residues. Germline V lookup: CDR1 MNHEY, CDR2 SVGEGT. CDR3 amino acids: CASTLSQGWETQYF. CDR3 DNA sequence: TGTGCCAGCACCCTCAGTCAGGGATGGGAGACCCAGTACTTC.

This clonotype appeared many times. CDR3 residues: CASFDRDSFYNSPLHF. CDR3 coding DNA: TGTGCCAGCTTCGACCGGGACAGCTTTTATAATTCACCCCTCCACTTT. The gene calls are TRBV28 and TRBJ1-6; 7 bases align to TRBD1. V was clipped by 8 bases and J by 4 bases; unmatched bases: 11. CDR3 length: 16 residues. Germline lookup yields CDR1 MDHEN and CDR2 SYDVKM.

Only a few counts were recorded for this clonotype. A read error likely explains this, since a far larger clone differs by one base. V is TRBV7-3 and J is TRBJ1-1; D uncertain. This CDR3 has 13 residues. CDR1 and CDR2 (germline): SGHTA, FQGTGA. Deletions cut 2 bases from V and 1 base from J, with 5 bases between. CDR3 bases: TGTGCCAGCAGCTTATGGTGGAACACTGAAGCTTTCTTT. Translating gives CASSLWWNTEAFF. The whole variable domain, filled in from reference TRBV7-3 and TRBJ1-1, reads GAGVSQTPSNKVTEKGKYVELRCDPISGHTALYWYRQSLGQGPEFLIYFQGTGAADDSGLPNDRFFAVRPEGSVSTLKIQRTERGDSAVYLCASSLWWNTEAFFGQGTRLTVV.

The chain has TRBV7-3 and TRBJ1-2; D gene uncertain. Germline CDR1 SGHTA, CDR2 FQGTGA. CDR3 length equals 14 residues. V lost 2 bases, J lost 0 bases, and 7 bases lay in between. The chain's CDR3 is CASSLYSTNYGYTF. DNA for the CDR3: TGTGCCAGCAGCTTATACAGCACTAACTATGGCTACACCTTC.

The chain employs TRBV11-2 and TRBJ2-7; perhaps D is TRBD1 or TRBD2 (5 bases each). Trimming took off 8 bases at V and 4 bases at J, with 12 bases between the two ends. Germline CDR1 and CDR2: SGHAT and FQNNGV. This CDR3 has 12 residues. This chain's CDR3 is CASGGGLYEQYF. CDR3 bases: TGTGCCAGCGGGGGTGGGCTTTACGAGCAGTACTTC.

J is TRBJ1-5 and V is TRBV6-1; no definite D call. V was shortened by 5 bases and J by 3 bases, with 11 bases between the two germline ends. In germline, CDR1 is MNHNS, CDR2 SASEGT. The CDR3 spans 14 residues. The CDR3 nucleotides read TGTGCCAGCAGTACCGGGATTACCAATCAGCCCCAGCATTTT. This sequence encodes CASSTGITNQPQHF.

This clonotype has at least ten counts. This sequence joins TRBV28 and TRBJ2-7; 8 bases fit TRBD1. This CDR3 spans 15 amino acids. Germline CDR1 is MDHEN and CDR2 is SYDVKM. V lost 6 bases and J lost 2; bases outside the gene matches: 9. CDR3 amino acids: CASRPTGGSPYEQYF. In DNA, the CDR3 is TGTGCCAGCAGACCAACAGGGGGGAGCCCCTACGAGCAGTACTTC. The full variable domain, in which reference TRBV28 and TRBJ2-7 provide the parts outside the CDR3, is DVKVTQSSRYLVKRTGEKVFLECVQDMDHENMFWYRQDPGLGLRLIYFSYDVKMKEKGDIPEGYSVSREKKERFSLILESASTNQTSMYLCASRPTGGSPYEQYFGPGTRLTVT.

This clonotype was counted ten times or more. The rearrangement links TRBV20-1 to TRBJ1-2, with D maybe TRBD1 (5 bases). The germline V and J ends were trimmed by 2 bases and 3 bases, with 10 bases remaining between them. The germline gives CDR1 DFQATT, CDR2 SNEGSKA (reference sequence). The CDR3 is 13 amino acids. The CDR3 DNA is TGCAGTGCTAGACCGACAGTATACTATGGCTACACCTTC. Protein: CSARPTVYYGYTF.

The CDR3 nucleotides read TGTGCCAGCAAGGGCCTAGGTGGGCAGCCCCAGCATTTT. Its translation: CASKGLGGQPQHF. The chain employs TRBV6-4 and TRBJ1-5; D gene uncertain. The V end lost 7 bases, the J end lost 7 bases, and 14 bases lay between the germline ends. Germline assignment: CDR1 MRHNA and CDR2 SNTAGT. CDR3 length: 13 residues.

V gene TRBV4-3 combines with J gene TRBJ1-1, with D tentatively TRBD1 (6 bases). V was clipped by 3 bases and J by 8 bases, with 19 bases between them. Germline CDR1 reads LGHNA; CDR2 reads YSLEER. The CDR3 has 15 amino acids. The CDR3 region is CASSQNPTGSTEAFF. The CDR3 region has the DNA TGCGCCAGCAGCCAGAACCCTACAGGGAGCACGGAAGCTTTCTTT.

This chain uses TRBV30 with TRBJ2-3; D is unresolved. V dropped 2 bases and J dropped 4 bases, with 4 bases sitting between them. The germline gives CDR1 GTSNPN, CDR2 SVGIG (reference sequence). This CDR3 has 11 amino acids. CDR3 residues: CAWSRADTQYF. Here the CDR3 DNA reads TGTGCCTGGAGTAGGGCAGATACGCAGTATTTT.

This chain's CDR3 is CASSWDVINSPLHF. The CDR3, as DNA: TGTGCCAGCAGCTGGGACGTTATTAATTCACCCCTCCACTTT. The V call is TRBV5-5, the J call TRBJ1-6; a possible D gene is TRBD1 (5 bases). Germline V CDR1 and CDR2: SGHKS, YYEKEE (reference sequence). V was clipped by 3 bases and J by 6 bases, with 10 bases between them. The CDR3 sequence is 14 residues long. Together with reference TRBV5-5 and TRBJ1-6, the CDR3 gives the full variable domain: DAGVTQSPTHLIKTRGQQVTLRCSPISGHKSVSWYQQVLGQGPQFIFQYYEKEERGRGNFPDRFSARQFPNYSSELNVNALLLGDSALYLCASSWDVINSPLHFGNGTRLTVT.

This clonotype was seen repeatedly, ten times or more. The CDR3 spells CASSLHPRGNYGYTF. The CDR3 DNA reads TGTGCCAGCAGCTTGCATCCCAGGGGGAACTATGGCTACACCTTC. V and J are TRBV11-2 and TRBJ1-2, with TRBD1 matching 7 bases. With V trimmed by 3 bases and J by 2 bases, 6 bases remained unmatched. Germline lookup yields CDR1 SGHAT and CDR2 FQNNGV. This CDR3 contains 15 residues.

This rearrangement joins TRBV7-2 to TRBJ1-6; 9 bases match TRBD1. V was pared by 6 bases and J by 6 bases, with 3 bases of the junction left unmatched. CDR1 is SGHTA, CDR2 FQGNSA, per germline. CDR3 length equals 14 residues. In nucleotides, the CDR3 is TGTGCCAGCAGGGAGACAGGGGGTAATTCACCCCTCCACTTT. Translation gives CASRETGGNSPLHF.